A selection of T cell receptor beta chains follows, all from one sample in a study of T-cell reconstitution after alpha-beta-depleted transplantation in children. TCRdb itself ran the PCR reads through MiXCR, one entry per CDR3 protein. Among fewer than 400,000 distinct CDR3 sequences, roughly 21% were seen once, and the ten largest hold over 9.5%. Sample: PBMCs, mostly from graft donor cells, taken 180 days after TCRalphabeta/CD19-depleted stem cell transplant. The receptors shown here come from a male patient aged 5 to 17 who had a stem cell transplant for acute lymphoblastic leukemia, so the T cells may come from the graft donor. The CDR3 runs from the conserved cysteine through the conserved F or W. D genes are given only for firm matches. Not all rows give a size; the values are once, few, many and, for expanded clones, a class.

CDR3 length	V gene	D gene	J gene	clone size	CDR3 DNA	CDR3 protein
18	TRBV12-3/TRBV12-4	TRBD1	TRBJ2-3	few	TGTGCCAGCAGTCCCTTCCCTAGGGGGACAGACAAAACAGATACGCAGTATTTT	CASSPFPRGTDKTDTQYF
13	TRBV7-7	TRBD1	TRBJ1-1	-	TGTGCCAGCAGCCGCGGACAGGGGGGTGAAGCTTTCTTT	CASSRGQGGEAFF
13	TRBV3-1	-	TRBJ1-2	-	TGTGCCAGCAGCCAAGTCACGGGATACGGCTACACCTTC	CASSQVTGYGYTF
15	TRBV5-1	-	TRBJ2-3	many	TGCGCCAGCAGCTTTCTTGGGATAGTATCAGATACGCAGTATTTT	CASSFLGIVSDTQYF
17	TRBV24-1	-	TRBJ2-6	-	TGTGCCACCAGTGATTTACGGGGGCGATATAAGGCCAACGTCCTGACTTTC	CATSDLRGRYKANVLTF
14	TRBV7-9	-	TRBJ2-7	-	TGTGCCAGCAGCCCCGATCTGCTTGGGGGGGAGCAGTACTTC	CASSPDLLGGEQYF
13	TRBV4-1	-	TRBJ2-5	once	TGCGCCAGCAGCGGGCACAACCAAGAGACCCAGTACTTC	CASSGHNQETQYF
15	TRBV5-6	-	TRBJ2-1	-	TGTGCCAGCAGCTTGGATCTGGGCCTCTACAATGAGCAGTTCTTC	CASSLDLGLYNEQFF
16	TRBV12-3/TRBV12-4	TRBD1	TRBJ2-7	-	TGTGCCAGCAGTTTAGCGGATGGACAGGGGGCCCACGAGCAGTACTTC	CASSLADGQGAHEQYF
16	TRBV7-9	-	TRBJ2-1	-	TGTGCCAGCAGCCCAGTAAGGGGCAGCTCCTACAATGAGCAGTTCTTC	CASSPVRGSSYNEQFF
17	TRBV20-1	-	TRBJ2-6	few	TGCAGTGCTAGATTAGGTCAGGGGTTAACTGGGGCCAACGTCCTGACTTTC	CSARLGQGLTGANVLTF
14	TRBV9	TRBD2	TRBJ2-1	-	TGTGCCAGCAGCGTAGAACTGGCGGGAGTTGGGCAGTTCTTC	CASSVELAGVGQFF